This entry is about one T cell receptor (beta chain). This CDR3 has 13 residues. Trimming stripped 3 bases from V and 5 bases from J, with 11 bases between. In germline, CDR1 is SGHDT, CDR2 YYEEEE. The data stem from a study of cytotoxic CD8 clonotypes in ibrutinib-treated CLL. Method: immunoSEQ multiplex PCR; TCRdb's copy keeps in-frame clones and lacks some. Of about 200,000 clones detected, roughly three quarters appear once; the ten largest clones hold roughly 10%. V usage is TRBV5-6 and J usage is TRBJ2-5, with D tentatively TRBD2 (5 bases). The material was PBMCs, obtained after 12 months of ibrutinib treatment. This TCR derives from a human donor with chronic lymphocytic leukemia. The CDR3 nucleotides read TGTGCCAGCAGCTCCCGCGGGCGGGAGACCCAGTACTTC. Translating it yields CASSSRGRETQYF.